A single T cell receptor (beta chain) is shown here with its context. Its antigen remains unidentified. No clone much larger than this one lies a single base away; base qualities are absent. In total, approximately 690 healthy bone marrow donors made up the cohort. All cohort members were sampled while nominally healthy, although unrecorded immune exposures were likely present. The donor was CMV seronegative and was included in the group of 352 seronegative cohort members. A peripheral blood sample was provided by each donor, and peripheral blood mononuclear cells were used for TCR beta sequencing. Genomic DNA was extracted from the blood cell samples with the Qiagen DNeasy Blood Extraction Kit. These data are taken from a study of cytomegalovirus exposure and HLA in healthy donors (TCRdb year 2017). Looking at the study overall: In an earlier analysis of 587 of the donors, about 270 Gb of sequence data and just under 120 million unique TCR beta sequences from about 179 million T cells were reported. An early release that covered some 640 HLA-typed donors contained approximately 300 gigabases of sequencing data and about 84 million unique TCR sequences. Among the approximately 400 genotyped donors, about 85% belonged to the genetic ancestry cluster associated with self-reported Caucasian donors. The study was designed to test whether signatures of past pathogen exposure could be identified by cataloging public T cell receptors. Using immunosequencing, the study profiled T cell repertoires from 500 to 800 subjects and related those repertoires to cytomegalovirus serostatus. Besides the first cohort of roughly 700 subjects, a separate validation cohort made up of 95 to 150 different subjects was used. High-throughput TCR immunosequencing, statistical association of individual TCRs with disease status, and machine learning were combined to predict cytomegalovirus infection status. To study patterns of TCR occurrence, a later analysis re-analyzed previously published TCR beta repertoires from around 700 donors and added high-resolution HLA genotyping. Rather than drawing on any new phenotypic data, the later analysis identified candidate immune exposures from TCR beta sequences and the way those sequences occurred across donors. An earlier analysis of roughly 580 of the donors used high-throughput TCR beta sequencing to judge whether each TCR beta V gene segment behaved as functional or pseudogenic. Alongside the repertoire data, information on donor age, sex, ethnicity and CMV serostatus was compiled. Genome-wide SNP genotypes for about 65% of the 666 donors were used in a later genetic analysis, which treated that subset as a discovery cohort. All discovery cohort repertoires had been generated on a single sequencing platform. HLA typing included class I and class II loci at four-digit resolution. The number of typed donors differed by locus: about 620-640 for A, B, C, DRB1 and DQB1; approximately 520 for DQA1; 600 to 610 for DPA1; and roughly 490 for DPB1. Roughly 5 DR-DQ haplotypes were handled as single units for association and clustering, since linkage in the cohort was strong. On average, roughly 240,000 unique TCR beta nucleotide sequences were sequenced per donor among some 420 genotyped donors of the cohort, with about 17% of those sequences being non-productive.

Receptors were amplified or captured by the immunoSEQ multiplex PCR assay. A mixture of 60 forward primers for TCR Vbeta segments and 13 reverse primers for TCR Jbeta segments was used in the multiplex PCR. Amplification of the CDR3 region of rearranged TCR beta genes was performed with a multiplex PCR assay on genomic DNA. Amplified TCR beta libraries were sequenced as 87-base-pair reads on the Illumina HiSeq System. The authors' analysis ran thus. Across the 500 to 750 repertoires, a later analysis counted 60 million to 90 million unique TCR beta chains, roughly 11 million of which were shared by at least two donors. A nearest-neighbor algorithm error-corrected the raw reads and collapsed the reads into unique sequences, merging closely related sequences to remove PCR and sequencing errors. V, D and J gene segments were assigned by aligning CDR3 sequences to IMGT reference sequences. For a sequence to be retained, a match of at least six nucleotides to both a V gene segment and a J gene segment was required. Rearrangements were classified as productive when the CDR3 lacked stop codons and remained in frame with V and J, and all other rearrangements were classified as non-productive. Following IMGT convention, CDR3 was defined as the stretch from the second conserved V-encoded cysteine up to the conserved J-encoded phenylalanine. The earlier analysis of about 560 of the donors excluded any sequence lacking an unambiguous match to a single V gene segment. In an earlier analysis of approximately 590 of the donors, V segments were called functional above 56.7% productive rearrangements and were called segregating when the between-donor standard deviation exceeded 5%. A statistical classification framework was built to diagnose cytomegalovirus status from the catalog of TCR beta chain sequences. In a later analysis, V and J genes were assigned by comparing TCR nucleotide sequences against IMGT/GENE-DB human TR gene sequences. A later analysis assigned CDR3 sequences and most-parsimonious VDJ recombination scenarios with the TCRdist pipeline. A later analysis defined each TCR beta chain by its CDR3 amino acid sequence plus V-gene family, and excluded reads lacking a unique V-gene family. In a later analysis, 450 to 600 highly shared, low-generation-probability nucleotide sequences were removed to address suspected cross-contamination and a sequencing artifact. A later analysis calculated a clonal expansion index for each public chain from normalized within-repertoire ranks of inferred template counts. A later analysis computed generation probabilities with a VDJ recombination model fitted to out-of-frame rearrangements, and checked the results against IGoR. In a later analysis, hypergeometric tests were used to score TCR-TCR, TCR-HLA and TCR-CMV co-occurrence, with a repertoire-size bias correction applied to TCR pairs. To estimate false discovery rates, a later analysis permuted the HLA or CMV assignments 20 times. In a later analysis, co-occurring TCRs were grouped with DBSCAN, and TCRdist sequence similarity was added when clustering was performed within HLA-allele-positive subsets. Repertoires with fewer than 30,000 or more than 120,000 public chains were left out of co-occurrence clustering, as were roughly five repertoires with anomalous nucleotide sharing. In TCRdb, the immuneACCESS table is reduced to in-frame sequences with V and J assigned. These tables do not hold every clone; where another copy was compared, an unresolved V gene accounts for under half, and the others remain unexplained. The DNA gave D and trimming, while V, J and clone size come from that table. The sample table lists about 140,000 clones, around 80% of them with a count of one. The biggest ten clones account for over 2% of the sample.

There are 15 amino acids in the CDR3, from cysteine to phenylalanine inclusive. The only DNA kept is the CDR3, 45 bases in frame from the first base. Via the germline V gene (reference sequence), CDR1 is SGHKS and CDR2 YYEKEE. V is cut back by 7 bases and J by 5 bases, with 10 bases in the junction unmatched. Here is what the overall study found, with its caveats: Cytomegalovirus status was reported to be diagnosed by the classifier with high specificity and sensitivity in both the original and validation cohorts. In a later analysis, about 17,000 TCR beta sequences were associated with specific HLA alleles at a false discovery rate of 0.05. In a later analysis, HLA-associated TCR beta chains showed more clonal expansion and lower generation probabilities than non-associated chains that were equally common. Most TCR sequences were seen in very few donors, while some public TCRs were found in many individuals. In the study, some 180 TCR beta chains were listed as associated with cytomegalovirus. In a later genetic analysis, a missense DCLRE1C variant was associated with V-gene and J-gene trimming of TCR beta chains, and the association was replicated in an independent cohort. According to a later analysis, TCR association rates differed among HLA loci, with DRB1 alleles showing the most associated TCRs and HLA-C alleles showing the fewest. A further reported finding was that TCR beta sequences accurately predicted the HLA-A and HLA-B alleles for most subjects in the first cohort. Linkage disequilibrium might explain the correlated functional status among segregating V segments, but an unknown experimental factor could not be ruled out. According to a later genetic analysis, donors in an Asian-associated ancestry cluster had fewer N-insertions in productive TCRs than the approximately 670-donor mean. Presence/absence analyses assumed roughly uniform sequencing depth across donors, an assumption that may not hold. Broadly in line with IMGT annotations, most TCR beta V segments showed up in productive rearrangements about 87% or about 30% of the time in an earlier analysis of about 500 of the donors. Some IMGT-functional V segments, including TRBV6-2 and TRBV6-3, could not be distinguished by the 87-base-pair reads and were therefore excluded. When HLA alleles, especially DR and DQ, strongly co-occurred, attributing TCR associations to individual alleles was difficult. Over 15 rarely observed V segments, including chromosome 9 orphons, were excluded from the earlier analysis of 550 to 700 of the donors because counts were too low. It was suggested by the authors that the approach could potentially be generalized to other disease states and immunological phenotypes. Because HLA typing was missing for some donors at each locus, association tests included only the typed subset. A later analysis found that most CMV-associated TCR beta chains appeared HLA-restricted, with HLA associations seemingly driven largely by CMV exposure. In vitro tests confirmed that a few of the cytomegalovirus-associated TCR beta chains recognize cytomegalovirus antigens. A cluster of highly shared sequence variants was judged likely to represent a technical artifact of the sequencing pipeline. CMV serostatus was the only immune exposure information available for the cohort. Only TCR beta chains were sequenced in this cohort, and the absence of alpha or paired-chain data limited detectable features. According to a later analysis, parvovirus B19, influenza, CMV and Epstein-Barr virus appeared linked to several top co-occurrence clusters.

The source material was PBMCs. The rearranged chain carries TRBV5-5 and TRBJ1-5; TRBD1 matches 9 bases in the middle. The clonotype comes from a man in his thirties or forties in good health and CMV-seronegative. The DNA sequence is given as TGTGCCAGCTCGAGGGACAGGGCAGGGGATCAGCCCCAGCATTTT. Translated, it gives CASSRDRAGDQPQHF.